The subject of this entry is one T cell receptor (beta chain). The antigen is unknown. PCR used 60 Vbeta primers and 13 Jbeta primers. Only in-frame clones appear in the TCRdb table, and some are missing; sequencing was by immunoSEQ multiplex PCR. The repertoire holds about 200,000 clones, with around 74% as singletons. This sample was taken from a study of cytomegalovirus exposure and HLA in healthy donors. Study details: One earlier analysis, a look at 150 million to 200 million T cells, found roughly 110 million unique TCR beta sequences.

Trimming stripped 4 bases from V and 3 bases from J, with 10 bases between. Germline V CDR1 and CDR2: MNHEY, SVGAGI. This CDR3 is built from 13 residues. Findings and limits, study-wide: Apart from CMV serostatus, no immune exposure information was available. TCR beta V segments were, for the most part, productive about 87% or about 30% of the time in an earlier analysis. Rarity marked most TCR sequences, yet some public TCRs occurred in many donors.

The V gene is TRBV6-5, the J gene TRBJ2-7; weak D call: TRBD1 (5 bases). Sequenced material: PBMCs. The source of this sequence is a girl between 5 and 17 years old in good health and CMV-seropositive. The CDR3 nucleotides read TGTGCCAGCAGTTCAGGGCCGCTCTACGAGCAGTACTTC. Protein sequence: CASSSGPLYEQYF.